This paragraph covers one T cell receptor (beta chain) sequence. The CDR3 has 16 amino acids. The V gene's germline CDR1 is SGHTA and CDR2 FQGNSA. Trimming removed 5 bases from V and 10 bases from J; junction bases left unmatched: 15. Original processing methods: The assay estimated nucleated cells by amplifying reference gene primers. Produced via immunoSEQ multiplex PCR; TCRdb's table is partial and in-frame only. The V and J calls and clone size come from that table; D and trimming were worked out from the DNA. The data show about 130,000 clones, more than 70% seen once. Seattle enrolled patients during active infection and tracked them longitudinally. The data are from a study of blood T cell repertoires in COVID-19. At the level of the study: Acute and convalescent COVID-19 samples came from the United States, Italy and Spain. Sources were T cells, B-cell-depleted T cells, or PBMCs; the material itself was cDNA or gDNA.

The rearrangement uses TRBV7-2 and TRBJ2-1; 9 bases agree with TRBD1. Material for sequencing was peripheral blood. The receptor was derived from a woman aged 80 or older with COVID-19, enrolled during active disease. CDR3 sequence reads: CASSKSGPGQGREQFF. In DNA form, the CDR3 reads TGTGCCAGCAGCAAGAGCGGCCCGGGACAGGGACGCGAGCAGTTCTTC.